This TCR beta chain comes out of a study of T cells in Graves' hyperthyroidism and ophthalmopathy. A Clinical Activity Score of at least 3, a NOSPECS grade of at least 4 and a duration under 3 months were recorded in the ophthalmopathy patients. Each diagnosis drew on symptoms, thyroxine, TRAb, thyroid ultrasound and orbital computed tomography findings. Amplification of TCR beta CDR3 regions used RNA as the template. The primer set for the first-round RT-PCR of the TCR CDR3 was HTBI. Using its own MiXCR run on the multiplex PCR reads, TCRdb lists one record per CDR3 protein. This sample carries 400,000 or so distinct CDR3 sequences, roughly 13% of them seen once, and the ten largest clones take around 27%. Germline V gene lookup returns CDR1 SGDLS and CDR2 YYNGEE. This CDR3 comprises 14 residues. V was pared by 3 bases and J by 2 bases, with 5 bases of the junction left unmatched.

This chain links TRBV9 with TRBJ2-7, with 7 bases aligning to TRBD1. The TCR comes from a man aged 50-59 years with Graves' ophthalmopathy. The sequencing input was blood. The CDR3: CASSDRDSPYEQYF. The CDR3 DNA is TGTGCCAGCAGCGACCGGGACAGCCCCTACGAGCAGTACTTC.